This T cell receptor beta chain was recorded in a study of human T cells and chemical hapten exposure. Turning to the study itself: Doses of diphenylcyclopropenone went to the patients' scalps weekly throughout the approximately 22-week study. Small volume differences among pooled libraries mainly caused per-sample TCR yield variation.

Time point of the sample: pre-sensitization, week 0. The sample's treatment: therapeutic diphenylcyclopropenone sensitization with weekly scalp DPC. Germline V CDR1 and CDR2: MDHEN, SYDVKM. V was cut by 4 bases and J by 6 bases, with 16 bases left in between. There are 15 residues in the CDR3. Unique molecular identifiers were affixed to discrete cDNA molecules within the library. Via MiXCR, TCRdb re-called the RACE reads, giving one row per CDR3 protein. Altogether under 200,000 distinct CDR3 sequences are present, around 30% being singletons, with the ten largest covering less than 3%. This clonotype was picked up one time.

The sequences come from whole blood, collected in connection with sensitization to the hapten diphenylcyclopropenone (DPC). The chain uses TRBV28 and TRBJ1-5; TRBD1 is a possible D gene (6 bases). The TCR comes from a woman younger than 45 with alopecia areata. Some clones in this sample may be carry-over from other donors' samples. This CDR3 reads CASSSQGQGGQPQHF. CDR3 DNA: TGTGCCAGCAGTTCCCAGGGGCAGGGCGGTCAGCCCCAGCATTTT.